The rows below give T cell receptor beta chains drawn from one sample of a study of Graves' ophthalmopathy and Graves' hyperthyroidism. MiXCR, run by TCRdb on the multiplex PCR reads, gives a single entry per CDR3 protein. This sample has about 740,000 distinct CDR3 sequences, with about 44% found just once. The source material was peripheral blood. These receptors were obtained from an adult man with Graves' ophthalmopathy. Both conserved end residues are part of each CDR3. A D gene is named only where the DNA matches it firmly. Clone size appears in some rows only: once, few, many, or a class for an expanded clone.

clone_size j_call v_call d_call cdr3_nt cdr3_aa
few TRBJ1-4 TRBV20-1 - TGCAGTGCCAGAGGGTCCGTGTGGAGCGATGAAAAACTGTTTTTT CSARGSVWSDEKLFF
few TRBJ1-6 TRBV7-9 - TGTGCCAGCAGCAGGGACGAGGCAGGATCACCCCTCCACTTT CASSRDEAGSPLHF
- TRBJ2-7 TRBV7-6 TRBD2 TGTGCCAGCAGCTTAGAGAGGAGTAGCGGGACATACGAGCAGTACTTC CASSLERSSGTYEQYF
- TRBJ2-5 TRBV28 - TGTGCCAGCAGGCGGACAGCACAAGAGACCCAGTACTTC CASRRTAQETQYF
once TRBJ2-7 TRBV7-9 TRBD2 TGTGCCAGCAGCGCGCATGAGAGCGGGAACTACGAGCAGTACTTC CASSAHESGNYEQYF
few TRBJ1-5 TRBV7-2 - TGTGCCTGGGGAGGACGAAATCAGCCCCAGCATTTT CAWGGRNQPQHF
- TRBJ1-1 TRBV20-1 - TGCAGTGCTAGAGATGAACAGAACCTCATGAACACTGAAGCTTTCTTT CSARDEQNLMNTEAFF
many TRBJ2-5 TRBV6-5 TRBD2 TGTGCCAGCAGTTACTCGAGGACTAGCGGGGAGACCCAGTACTTC CASSYSRTSGETQYF
- TRBJ1-2 TRBV20-1 - TGCAGTGCTAGAGTTGGGGGGCTGAGCCGGTATGGCTACACCTTC CSARVGGLSRYGYTF
few TRBJ1-2 TRBV27 TRBD1 TGTGCCAGCAGTCCGCGAGGACAGGGGGCTGGCTACACCTTC CASSPRGQGAGYTF
- TRBJ2-5 TRBV5-1 - TGCGCCAGCAGCATACAGGGATTCCAAGAGACCCAGTACTTC CASSIQGFQETQYF
- TRBJ2-1 TRBV7-2 TRBD1 TGTGCCAGCAGCCAAGAAAGGGACAGGGTGGGGAATGAGCAGTTCTTC CASSQERDRVGNEQFF
- TRBJ1-5 TRBV10-2 TRBD1 TGTGCCAGCAGCCGACAGGGGGTTAACAATCAGCCCCAGCATTTT CASSRQGVNNQPQHF
many TRBJ2-2 TRBV19 - TGTGCCAGTAATCGGAACACCGGGGAGCTGTTTTTT CASNRNTGELFF
- TRBJ2-3 TRBV29-1 - TGCAGCGTTGTCCGGGACCCAGATACGCAGTATTTT CSVVRDPDTQYF
many TRBJ1-4 TRBV19 - TGTGCCAGTACCTCGGGTGAAAAACTGTTTTTT CASTSGEKLFF
- TRBJ1-1 TRBV7-9 - TGTGCCAGCAGCCCTATCGAACAGTGGACTGAAGCTTTCTTT CASSPIEQWTEAFF
few TRBJ2-7 TRBV28 - TGTGCCATCGCGGACAGTCCCTACGAGCAGTACTTC CAIADSPYEQYF